This T cell receptor (beta chain) was sequenced for a study of cytomegalovirus exposure and HLA in healthy donors. For this clone: Its antigen is still unknown.

PCR was performed using 60 Vbeta and 13 Jbeta primers. Measured with immunoSEQ multiplex PCR; TCRdb has only the in-frame clones, and not every one. The sample has some 170,000 clones, 80% seen once. Germline V gene sequence: CDR1 SGHDT, CDR2 YYEEEE. The CDR3 is 15 residues long. After removal of 4 bases from V and 2 bases from J, the junction contained 4 bases not matched to a gene. Study-wide results and limits: What was likely a sequencing artifact was a cluster of highly shared sequence variants. CMV serostatus was the sole immune exposure information available. Later analysis suggested links between common viral pathogens and several top significant clusters.

The TCR sequence derives from a man younger than 35 in good health and CMV-seropositive. The chain couples TRBV5-6 to TRBJ1-3, with 9 nucleotides matching TRBD1. The sequenced sample was PBMCs. The CDR3 here is CASSGGQGTGNTIYF. The CDR3 region has the DNA TGTGCCAGCAGCGGGGGACAGGGTACTGGAAACACCATATATTTT.